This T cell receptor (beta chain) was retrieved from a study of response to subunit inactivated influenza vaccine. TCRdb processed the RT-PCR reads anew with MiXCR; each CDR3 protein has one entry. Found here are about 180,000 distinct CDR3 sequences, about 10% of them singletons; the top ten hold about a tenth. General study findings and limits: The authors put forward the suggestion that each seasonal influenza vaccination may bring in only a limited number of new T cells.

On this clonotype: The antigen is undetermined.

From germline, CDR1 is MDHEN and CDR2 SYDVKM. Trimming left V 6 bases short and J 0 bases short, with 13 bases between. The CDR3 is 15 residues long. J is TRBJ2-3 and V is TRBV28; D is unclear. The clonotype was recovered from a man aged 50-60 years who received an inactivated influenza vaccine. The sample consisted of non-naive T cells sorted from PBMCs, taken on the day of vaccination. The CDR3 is CASSGLESSTDTQYF. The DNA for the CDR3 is TGTGCCAGCAGCGGGCTCGAATCTAGCACAGATACGCAGTATTTT.